These 3 T cell receptor beta chains originate from one sample sequenced in a study of shared clonotypes between healthy human individuals. This table comes from immunoSEQ multiplex PCR, and its TCRdb copy is limited to in-frame clones, with some not included. This table has about 2.3 million clones, 85% to 95% appearing once. Sample: naive CD4+ T cells from PBMCs. Stated subset: CD45RA+ positively selected. The receptors come from a man aged 18 to 29 in good health. Some clones in this sample may be carry-over from other donors' samples.

In nucleotides, the CDR3 is TGTGCCAGCAAAAGAAGGACAGTCGGTGGGGCCAACGTCCTGACTTTC. This gives the protein CASKRRTVGGANVLTF. The rearrangement links TRBV19 to TRBJ2-6, with D possibly matching TRBD1 (6 bases). Germline CDR1 LNHDA, CDR2 SQIVND (reference sequence). Trimming cost V 9 bases and J 3 bases, with 18 bases left between them. The CDR3 runs to 16 residues.

The gene calls are TRBV28 and TRBJ1-1, with 8 positions matching TRBD1. The CDR3 spans 15 residues. Germline assignment: CDR1 MDHEN and CDR2 SYDVKM. V dropped 2 bases and J dropped 7; count of bases not matched to a gene: 9. The CDR3 loop reads CASSLQGALGNEAFF. Written as DNA, the CDR3 is TGTGCCAGCAGTTTACAGGGGGCGCTTGGGAATGAAGCTTTCTTT.

The chain joins TRBV28 to TRBJ2-2; D is uncertain. The length of the CDR3 is 15 residues. The germline CDR1 and CDR2 sequences are MDHEN and SYDVKM. V lost 6 bases, J lost 3 bases, and 14 bases lay in between. For the CDR3, the DNA is TGTGCCAGCAGCAATCAAATGGTTTACACCGGGGAGCTGTTTTTT. It is translated as CASSNQMVYTGELFF.